Presented here are 22 T cell receptor beta chains from one specimen sequenced in a study of T cell clonotyping in hematopoietic cell transplantation. Time point: recipient sample about 28 days before transplant, after cytoreduction. This table comes from immunoSEQ multiplex PCR, and its TCRdb copy is limited to in-frame clones, with some not included. This repertoire shows about 76,000 clones, about 95% found once; its top ten account for roughly 1.5%. The sequencing used peripheral blood mononuclear cells, collected before stem cell transplant. The receptors come from a woman in her forties or fifties with acute myeloid leukemia. Some clones in this sample may be carry-over from other donors' samples.

The chain has TRBV19 and TRBJ2-5; the D gene is possibly TRBD1 (5 bases). Trimming removed 5 bases at V and 2 bases at J, with 15 bases between. Per germline, CDR1 LNHDA and CDR2 SQIVND (reference sequence). CDR3 length: 15 amino acids. The CDR3 sequence is CASSANTGRQETQYF. Here the CDR3 DNA reads TGTGCCAGTAGTGCAAATACAGGTAGACAAGAGACCCAGTACTTC.

This clone was detected only once. V and J are TRBV5-1 and TRBJ2-7, with 7 bases lining up with TRBD2. This CDR3 has 12 residues. The V gene end was trimmed by 4 bases and the J gene end by 4 bases; junction bases not matched to a gene: 2. Germline assignment: CDR1 SGHRS and CDR2 YFSETQ. CDR3 in DNA: TGCGCCAGCAGCCCTAGCGGTTACGAGCAGTACTTC. Translated: CASSPSGYEQYF.

This clone was counted between two and nine times. The chain carries TRBV2 and TRBJ1-1, with D maybe TRBD1 (6 bases). Trimming pared 7 bases from V and 4 bases from J, leaving 13 bases between. CDR3 length: 13 amino acids. Germline V gene lookup returns CDR1 SNHLY and CDR2 FYNNEI. CDR3 sequence: CASKLTGTTEAFF. CDR3 DNA sequence: TGTGCCAGCAAATTAACAGGGACCACTGAAGCTTTCTTT. Full variable domain (missing parts from reference TRBV2 and TRBJ1-1): EPEVTQTPSHQVTQMGQEVILRCVPISNHLYFYWYRQILGQKVEFLVSFYNNEISEKSEIFDDQFSVERPDGSNFTLKIRSTKLEDSAMYFCASKLTGTTEAFFGQGTRLTVV.

This clone was seen just once. The V and J genes are TRBV7-2 and TRBJ2-5, with D tentatively TRBD2 (6 bases). V shed 3 bases and J shed 8 bases, with 16 bases lying between them. The CDR3 runs 14 residues. The V gene's germline CDR1 is SGHTA and CDR2 FQGNSA. This CDR3 reads CASSLTGTAETQYF. CDR3 sequence (DNA): TGTGCCAGCAGCTTGACCGGGACTGCCGAAACCCAGTACTTC.

The genes are TRBV28 and TRBJ1-3; 10 positions match TRBD1. This CDR3 region has 17 residues. Germline CDR1 is MDHEN and CDR2 is SYDVKM. Trimming removed 5 bases from V and 1 base from J; junction bases left unmatched: 8. The DNA for the CDR3 is TGTGCCAGCAGTCCTACCGGGACAGGGGCTTCTGGAAACACCATATATTTT. Its translation: CASSPTGTGASGNTIYF.

The chain carries TRBV6-5 and TRBJ2-2; the match to TRBD2 covers 7 bases. This CDR3 is 11 amino acids long. The J segment lost 5 bases and the V segment lost 11 bases, leaving 2 bases of the junction unmatched. Per the germline V gene, CDR1 is MNHEY and CDR2 is SVGAGI. CDR3 loop: CAAGDTGELFF. The CDR3 coding sequence is TGTGCCGCGGGGGATACCGGGGAGCTGTTTTTT.

The chain recombines TRBV7-9 with TRBJ2-7; 11 bases map to TRBD2. V lost 5 bases and J lost 1; bases outside the gene matches: 16. Germline V gives CDR1 SEHNR, CDR2 FQNEAQ (reference sequence). The CDR3 covers 19 residues. The CDR3 is CASSMKGGVTSGTSYEQYF. The CDR3 DNA sequence: TGTGCCAGCAGCATGAAGGGGGGGGTGACTAGCGGGACATCCTACGAGCAGTACTTC.

This sequence joins TRBV11-3 and TRBJ1-1; D possibly corresponds to TRBD1 (5 bases). Germline V CDR1 and CDR2: SGHNT, YENEEA. The CDR3 extends over 14 amino acids. Trimming removed 3 bases from V and 4 bases from J, with 12 bases in between. The CDR3 spells CASSLGPRGTEAFF. The CDR3 DNA sequence: TGTGCCAGCAGCTTGGGACCTCGGGGCACTGAAGCTTTCTTT.

V gene TRBV7-2 combines with J gene TRBJ2-6; TRBD1 aligns across 7 bases. CDR1 SGHTA and CDR2 FQGNSA come from the germline V gene. The CDR3 has 18 residues. V lost 5 bases and J lost 4; bases outside the gene matches: 14. The CDR3 sequence is CASSPGQATPLGANVLTF. The CDR3 DNA is TGTGCCAGCAGCCCAGGACAGGCCACTCCTCTGGGGGCCAACGTCCTGACTTTC.

The V call is TRBV6-5, the J call TRBJ2-2, with no clear D. Germline values: CDR1 MNHEY, CDR2 SVGAGI. This CDR3 has 16 amino acids. Deletions cut 0 bases from V and 2 bases from J, with 10 bases between. The DNA of the CDR3 is TGTGCCAGCAGTTACTCGATTAACAGAAACACCGGGGAGCTGTTTTTT. This sequence encodes CASSYSINRNTGELFF.

The chain uses TRBV19 and TRBJ1-5, with D possibly TRBD1 on 5 matching bases. CDR1 and CDR2 (germline): LNHDA, SQIVND (reference sequence). The CDR3 has 15 residues. Trimming shortened V by 5 bases and J by 3 bases, and 14 bases separated the two germline ends. CDR3 nucleotides: TGTGCCAGTAGTTGGGTACAGGATGACAATCAGCCCCAGCATTTT. Residues: CASSWVQDDNQPQHF.

The chain carries TRBV5-1 and TRBJ1-1; 8 bases are a match to TRBD1. Germline V lookup: CDR1 SGHRS, CDR2 YFSETQ. This CDR3 spans 20 amino acids. The J segment lost 6 bases and the V segment lost 0 bases, leaving 22 bases of the junction unmatched. The CDR3 DNA follows: TGCGCCAGCAGCTTGGGGTTCTCTTCGTCGGCAGGGGGCTTTCGGGCTGAAGCTTTCTTT. Its translation: CASSLGFSSSAGGFRAEAFF.

V usage is TRBV6-1 and J usage is TRBJ2-7, with D maybe TRBD2 (5 bases). Germline CDR1 and CDR2: MNHNS and SASEGT. Trimming removed 2 bases at V and 0 bases at J, with 11 bases between. The CDR3 loop spans 15 amino acids. The CDR3 nucleotides read TGTGCCAGCAGTGAATCGGGGTTGGCCTCCTACGAGCAGTACTTC. Translating it yields CASSESGLASYEQYF.

The V call is TRBV10-2, the J call TRBJ2-3, with D perhaps matching TRBD2 (7 bases). V lost 7 bases and J lost 2, with 13 bases in between. The CDR3 length is 14 residues. The V gene's germline CDR1 is WSHSY and CDR2 SAAADI. The CDR3 bases are TGCGCCAGCAAAGCGGGACACTCCACAGATACGCAGTATTTT. It encodes CASKAGHSTDTQYF.

The rearrangement uses TRBV29-1 and TRBJ2-7; no clear D. The germline V gene has CDR1 SQVTM and CDR2 ANQGSEA. Trimming removed 4 bases at V and 0 bases at J, with 10 bases between. This CDR3 contains 13 residues. CDR3 DNA: TGCAGCGTTGTGTCCGGCAGCTCCTACGAGCAGTACTTC. The encoded protein is CSVVSGSSYEQYF.

The V call is TRBV19, the J call TRBJ1-4, with 7 bases aligning to TRBD1. This CDR3 contains 15 residues. In germline, CDR1 is LNHDA, CDR2 SQIVND (reference sequence). The ends lost 5 bases at V and 3 bases at J; junction bases unmatched: 6. The CDR3 spells CASSLTGYANEKLFF. The CDR3 DNA sequence: TGTGCCAGTAGTTTGACAGGGTATGCTAATGAAAAACTGTTTTTT.

V and J are TRBV10-2 and TRBJ1-4, with D possibly matching TRBD1 (6 bases). This CDR3 is built from 14 residues. Per the germline V gene, CDR1 is WSHSY and CDR2 is SAAADI. The V end lost 7 bases, the J end lost 5 bases, and 14 bases lay between the germline ends. For the CDR3, the DNA is TGCGCCAGCAAAGGACAGCAGGGGAATGAAAAACTGTTTTTT. Translation: CASKGQQGNEKLFF.

The CDR3 DNA reads TGTGCCAGCAGCCGAGCGACAGGAGATTCAGGCTACACCTTC. Its translation: CASSRATGDSGYTF. V gene TRBV4-2 combines with J gene TRBJ1-2; a weak D match, TRBD1 (6 bases). The V gene lost 4 bases and the J gene lost 8 bases, with 17 bases spanning the gap. Germline V gene sequence: CDR1 LGHNA, CDR2 YNFKEQ. The CDR3 is 14 residues long.

The rearrangement links TRBV2 to TRBJ2-1; TRBD2 agrees at 11 bases. The CDR3 is made up of 15 amino acids. Losses at the gene ends were 3 bases for V and 4 bases for J; bases not matched to a gene: 2. Germline assignment: CDR1 SNHLY and CDR2 FYNNEI. The CDR3 DNA sequence: TGTGCCAGCAGTGACACTAGCGGGAGTTACAATGAGCAGTTCTTC. Amino acids: CASSDTSGSYNEQFF. Supplemented by reference TRBV2 and TRBJ2-1, the full variable domain reads EPEVTQTPSHQVTQMGQEVILRCVPISNHLYFYWYRQILGQKVEFLVSFYNNEISEKSEIFDDQFSVERPDGSNFTLKIRSTKLEDSAMYFCASSDTSGSYNEQFFGPGTRLTVL.

This sequence joins TRBV7-9 and TRBJ1-2; D remains unclear. Deletions cut 7 bases from V and 6 bases from J, with 15 bases between. This CDR3 is built from 13 residues. Germline lookup yields CDR1 SEHNR and CDR2 FQNEAQ (reference sequence). The CDR3 DNA is TGTGCCAGCACTCCATTGCGGGAGAATGGCTACACCTTC. Its translation is CASTPLRENGYTF.

This clone was detected once. This chain joins TRBV28 and TRBJ1-5; 9 bases map to TRBD1. The CDR3 extends over 14 amino acids. V lost 6 bases and J lost 3; bases outside the gene matches: 3. Germline V lookup: CDR1 MDHEN, CDR2 SYDVKM. The CDR3 here is CASRGDRDNQPQHF. The CDR3 bases are TGTGCCAGCAGGGGGGACAGGGACAATCAGCCCCAGCATTTT.

This clone has just one count. The chain combines TRBV5-1 with TRBJ1-4; unclear D gene. This CDR3 contains 13 residues. Germline lookup yields CDR1 SGHRS and CDR2 YFSETQ. Trimming removed 0 bases from V and 8 bases from J, with 8 bases in between. This CDR3 is CASSLDGEEKLFF. Written as DNA, the CDR3 is TGCGCCAGCAGCTTGGACGGGGAGGAAAAACTGTTTTTT.